This is a list of T cell receptor beta chains from one sample in a study of blood T cell repertoires in COVID-19. Profiled with immunoSEQ multiplex PCR; TCRdb holds only in-frame clones, not every one. The profile shows approximately 330,000 clones, roughly 86% of them singletons. Sequences were obtained from peripheral blood. These receptors all come from a young man with COVID-19, enrolled during active disease. CDR3s include the opening cysteine and the closing phenylalanine or tryptophan. The D gene is left open where the match is weak. For some rows the clone size is stated as once, few or many, or as a class when expanded; others skip it.

>NA|TRBJ1-2|TRBV7-9|NA
CASSHGQLNYGYTF
TGTGCCAGCAGTCATGGACAGCTTAACTATGGCTACACCTTC
>NA|TRBJ1-2|TRBV28|TRBD1
CASSRTGGAGIYGYTF
TGTGCCAGCAGCCGGACAGGGGGCGCGGGGATCTATGGCTACACCTTC
>NA|TRBJ2-1|TRBV27|TRBD2
CASSIAGVNNEQFF
TGTGCCAGCAGTATAGCGGGAGTTAACAATGAGCAGTTCTTC
>NA|TRBJ2-5|TRBV3-1/TRBV3-2|TRBD2
CASSQDGTSGSKGETQYF
TGTGCCAGCAGCCAAGACGGGACTAGCGGGAGCAAGGGGGAGACCCAGTACTTC
>NA|TRBJ1-4|TRBV6-6|NA
CASSAPGGGEKLFF
TGTGCCAGCAGCGCCCCTGGGGGAGGAGAAAAACTGTTTTTT
>NA|TRBJ2-7|TRBV5-6|TRBD1
CASSGGQGNFYEQYF
TGTGCCAGCAGCGGCGGACAGGGAAATTTCTACGAGCAGTACTTC
>NA|TRBJ2-3|TRBV7-9|TRBD2
CASSFPTSGLAVEDTQYF
TGTGCCAGCAGCTTTCCCACCTCGGGGCTAGCGGTGGAAGATACGCAGTATTTT
>NA|TRBJ1-2|TRBV11-1|NA
CASSFTGKDGYTF
TGTGCCAGCAGCTTTACAGGGAAGGATGGCTACACCTTC
>NA|TRBJ1-6|TRBV4-1|TRBD1
CASSQGQGVNSPLHF
TGCGCCAGCAGCCAGGGACAGGGGGTAAATTCACCCCTCCACTTT
>NA|TRBJ2-2|TRBV7-9|NA
CASSFGRANTGELFF
TGTGCCAGCAGCTTTGGCAGGGCGAACACCGGGGAGCTGTTTTTT
>NA|TRBJ2-1|TRBV24-1|NA
CATSDTTGYNEQFF
TGTGCCACCAGTGACACCACAGGTTACAATGAGCAGTTCTTC
>NA|TRBJ2-5|TRBV21-1|NA
CASSQGQGISQETQYF
TGTGCCAGCAGCCAGGGACAGGGGATATCCCAAGAGACCCAGTACTTC
>NA|TRBJ2-7|TRBV11-1|TRBD2
CASSSQPSGIYEQYF
TGTGCCAGCAGCTCCCAGCCTAGCGGCATCTACGAGCAGTACTTC
>NA|TRBJ2-3|TRBV5-6|TRBD2
CASSLPSGATDTQYF
TGTGCCAGCAGCTTGCCTAGCGGGGCCACAGATACGCAGTATTTT
>NA|TRBJ2-7|TRBV28|TRBD1
CASTHLGTGIYEQYF
TGTGCCAGCACACATCTCGGGACAGGGATTTACGAGCAGTACTTC
>NA|TRBJ2-3|TRBV12-3/TRBV12-4|NA
CASRPGVVDTQYF
TGTGCCAGCAGACCAGGGGTAGTAGATACGCAGTATTTT
>NA|TRBJ1-2|TRBV13|TRBD1
CASSQRLRDRDSNGYTF
TGTGCCAGCAGCCAAAGACTTCGGGACAGGGATTCTAATGGCTACACCTTC
>NA|TRBJ2-3|TRBV4-1|TRBD1
CASSQEDRASTDTQYF
TGCGCCAGCAGCCAAGAAGACAGGGCTAGCACAGATACGCAGTATTTT
>NA|TRBJ2-7|TRBV11-2|TRBD2
CASSPTSGGYEQYF
TGTGCCAGCAGCCCCACTAGCGGGGGCTACGAGCAGTACTTC
>NA|TRBJ1-1|TRBV2|TRBD1
CASVLQGPGAFF
TGTGCCAGCGTACTACAGGGGCCGGGAGCTTTCTTT
>NA|TRBJ2-1|TRBV10-2|NA
CASRGTLADSSYNEQFF
TGCGCCAGCCGAGGCACTTTAGCGGATAGCTCCTACAATGAGCAGTTCTTC
>few|TRBJ1-1|TRBV14|NA
CASSETPDTEAFF
TGTGCCAGCAGCGAAACACCCGACACTGAAGCTTTCTTT
>NA|TRBJ2-7|TRBV7-9|TRBD1
CASSLPDRGPYEQYF
TGTGCCAGCAGCTTACCAGACAGGGGGCCGTACGAGCAGTACTTC
>NA|TRBJ1-6|TRBV7-9|TRBD1
CASSSEQGARNSPLHF
TGTGCCAGCAGCTCAGAACAGGGGGCTCGTAATTCACCCCTCCACTTT
>NA|TRBJ1-5|TRBV5-8|TRBD1
CASSDTRQGQQHF
TGTGCCAGCAGCGACACTCGACAGGGCCAACAGCATTTT
>NA|TRBJ1-4|TRBV15|NA
CATSRDGGKPYEKLFF
TGTGCCACCAGCAGAGATGGGGGCAAACCGTATGAAAAACTGTTTTTT
>NA|TRBJ2-1|TRBV4-3|TRBD1
CASSQELFHRGYNEQFF
TGCGCCAGCAGCCAAGAATTGTTTCACAGGGGCTACAATGAGCAGTTCTTC
>NA|TRBJ2-2|TRBV28|TRBD2
CASTELAGGPTGELFF
TGTGCCAGCACCGAACTAGCGGGAGGGCCGACCGGGGAGCTGTTTTTT
>NA|TRBJ2-3|TRBV28|NA
CASSPPRPRGTDTQYF
TGTGCCAGCAGTCCGCCTCGACCCCGGGGCACAGATACGCAGTATTTT
>NA|TRBJ2-1|TRBV4-2|TRBD2
CASTAGTSGGYNEQFF
TGTGCCAGCACCGCCGGGACTAGCGGGGGATACAATGAGCAGTTCTTC
>once|TRBJ2-2|TRBV5-1|TRBD1
CASSSGTGGNTGELFF
TGCGCCAGCAGCTCGGGGACAGGGGGAAACACCGGGGAGCTGTTTTTT
>NA|TRBJ2-5|TRBV15|NA
CATSLPGPSQETQYF
TGTGCCACCAGTCTCCCAGGGCCAAGCCAAGAGACCCAGTACTTC
>NA|TRBJ1-1|TRBV6-6|NA
CASSSNSNMNTEAFF
TGTGCCAGCAGTTCAAACAGCAACATGAACACTGAAGCTTTCTTT
>NA|TRBJ2-1|TRBV3-1/TRBV3-2|NA
CASSQEGSRSPGLTFF
TGTGCCAGCAGCCAAGAGGGGAGCCGATCCCCTGGGTTGACGTTCTTC
>NA|TRBJ2-6|TRBV28|NA
CASSPAGSGANVLTF
TGTGCCAGCAGCCCAGCAGGATCTGGGGCCAACGTCCTGACTTTC
>NA|TRBJ1-3|TRBV21-1|NA
CASSKVPGQGSSFSGNTIYF
TGTGCCAGCAGCAAAGTTCCGGGACAGGGGTCTTCCTTCTCTGGAAACACCATATATTTT
>NA|TRBJ1-1|TRBV29-1|TRBD1
CSVGQVFDTEAFF
TGCAGCGTGGGACAGGTTTTTGACACTGAAGCTTTCTTT
>NA|TRBJ2-5|TRBV18|NA
CASSPGGGKETQYF
TGTGCCAGCTCACCAGGTGGCGGGAAAGAGACCCAGTACTTC
>NA|TRBJ2-5|TRBV5-1|TRBD2
CASRPGGAEETQYF
TGCGCCAGCCGCCCCGGGGGGGCCGAAGAGACCCAGTACTTC
>NA|TRBJ2-2|TRBV4-1|TRBD2
CASSQGSGRSNTGELFF
TGCGCCAGCAGCCAAGGTAGCGGGAGGTCGAACACCGGGGAGCTGTTTTTT
>NA|TRBJ2-3|TRBV7-9|TRBD2
CASTRLAGRADTQYF
TGTGCCAGCACCCGCCTAGCGGGGCGCGCGGATACGCAGTATTTT
>NA|TRBJ2-5|TRBV24-1|NA
CATSDGGLWGQETQYF
TGTGCCACCAGTGATGGAGGGTTGTGGGGCCAAGAGACCCAGTACTTC
>NA|TRBJ2-5|TRBV19|NA
CASSMEQETQYF
TGTGCCAGTAGTATGGAGCAAGAGACCCAGTACTTC
>NA|TRBJ1-1|TRBV7-2|NA
CASSDGQNTEAFF
TGTGCCAGCAGCGACGGACAGAACACTGAAGCTTTCTTT
>NA|TRBJ2-1|TRBV4-2|TRBD2
CASSQEGIAGGRNEQFF
TGTGCCAGCAGCCAAGAAGGGATAGCGGGAGGACGGAATGAGCAGTTCTTC
>NA|TRBJ2-3|TRBV10-2|TRBD1
CASGETGEFADTQYF
TGCGCCAGCGGGGAGACAGGGGAATTTGCAGATACGCAGTATTTT
>NA|TRBJ1-5|TRBV6-2/TRBV6-3|TRBD1
CASSYSGQRSNQPQHF
TGTGCCAGCAGTTACTCGGGACAGCGTAGCAATCAGCCCCAGCATTTT
>NA|TRBJ1-5|TRBV7-2|TRBD1
CASSLTGGPGQPQHF
TGTGCCAGCAGCTTAACAGGGGGCCCAGGTCAGCCCCAGCATTTT
>NA|TRBJ2-5|TRBV19|NA
CASSMEGAGETQYF
TGTGCCAGTAGTATGGAGGGGGCTGGGGAGACCCAGTACTTC
>NA|TRBJ2-7|TRBV20-1|TRBD1
CSASGTVIPYEQYF
TGCAGTGCTAGTGGGACAGTAATTCCCTACGAGCAGTACTTC
>NA|TRBJ2-7|TRBV7-3|TRBD2
CASSLIALAGPYEQYF
TGTGCCAGCAGCTTAATTGCCCTAGCGGGGCCCTACGAGCAGTACTTC
>few|TRBJ1-1|TRBV5-1|NA
CASSLWGPNTEAFF
TGCGCCAGCAGCTTGTGGGGGCCGAACACTGAAGCTTTCTTT
>NA|TRBJ2-5|TRBV6-5|NA
CASGAETQYF
TGTGCCAGCGGGGCCGAGACCCAGTACTTC
>NA|TRBJ2-7|TRBV15|NA
CATSSRQEYEQYF
TGTGCCACCAGCAGCAGACAAGAATACGAGCAGTACTTC
>NA|TRBJ2-3|TRBV15|TRBD1
CATSRGTGHTDTQYF
TGTGCCACCAGCAGAGGGACAGGGCACACAGATACGCAGTATTTT